This is a list of T cell receptor beta chains from one sample in a study of radiation and T cells in renal cell carcinoma. Produced via immunoSEQ multiplex PCR; TCRdb's table is partial and in-frame only. The sample contains more than 20,000 clones, more than 65% of which appear only once. The input for sequencing was blood, taken from a patient whose treatment included radiotherapy and nephrectomy. These TCRs come from a man aged 55 to 70 with renal cell carcinoma. The CDR3 runs from the conserved cysteine through the conserved F or W. D genes are given only for firm matches. Clone size appears in some rows only: once, few, many, or a class for an expanded clone.

j_call clone_size d_call v_call cdr3_length cdr3_nt cdr3_aa
TRBJ2-7 . TRBD2 TRBV18 16 TGTGCCAGCTCACCGCAAGGACTAGCGGCCCCCTACGAGCAGTACTTC CASSPQGLAAPYEQYF
TRBJ1-5 few . TRBV19 17 TGTGCCAGTAGTCCGGGGACCGCGCAATTACCAAGTCAGCCCCAGCATTTT CASSPGTAQLPSQPQHF
TRBJ2-5 few . TRBV9 17 TGTGCCAGCAGCGCAGGAACCCCGGGGCCCCCCGGGGAGACCCAGTACTTC CASSAGTPGPPGETQYF
TRBJ1-4 . . TRBV4-3 14 TGCGCCAGCAGCCGAGGGCAGGGCAATGAAAAACTGTTTTTT CASSRGQGNEKLFF
TRBJ2-5 . . TRBV5-1 16 TGCGCCAGCAGCTTGGGTGGCAGGGATTCCCAAGAGACCCAGTACTTC CASSLGGRDSQETQYF
TRBJ1-1 once TRBD1 TRBV9 15 TGTGCCAGCAGCGCGGAGGGGGCGCTTGTCACTGAAGCTTTCTTT CASSAEGALVTEAFF
TRBJ2-1 . TRBD1 TRBV27 19 TGTGCCAGCAGTTGGGGACCCGCATCCAGGGGGTCCCTCGTGGATGAGCAGTTCTTC CASSWGPASRGSLVDEQFF
TRBJ2-7 once . TRBV7-2 15 TGTGCCAGCAGCTTATCGGGCCCGGCCACCTACGAGCAGTACTTC CASSLSGPATYEQYF
TRBJ2-2 . . TRBV5-8 14 TGTGCCAGCAGCTTGGGTCGTATGGCGGGGGAGCTGTTTTTT CASSLGRMAGELFF
TRBJ2-5 . TRBD2 TRBV2 16 TGTGCCAGCAAAACGTGGACTAGCGGGAGCAGAGAGACCCAGTACTTC CASKTWTSGSRETQYF
TRBJ2-1 . . TRBV5-6 13 TGTGCCAGCACCTCCCGGGTTAGCTGGGAGCAGTTCTTC CASTSRVSWEQFF
TRBJ2-7 . . TRBV12-5 16 TGTGCTAGTGGTGTGGAAGGAGGGCCTCATATTTCCGAGCAGTACTTC CASGVEGGPHISEQYF
TRBJ1-5 once . TRBV4-2 18 TGTGCCAGCAGCCAGATGGAGGGAGAGGCTTATAGCAATCAGCCCCAGCATTTT CASSQMEGEAYSNQPQHF
TRBJ1-1 . . TRBV7-9 13 TGTGCCAGCAGCCCCGGTGGGAACACTGAAGCTTTCTTT CASSPGGNTEAFF
TRBJ2-3 . TRBD1 TRBV10-3 14 TGTGCCACCAGCAGGGGGAGAGAAACAGATACGCAGTATTTT CATSRGRETDTQYF
TRBJ1-3 . . TRBV5-8 13 TGTGCCAGCAGCGAACCCCCCCGAAACACCATATATTTT CASSEPPRNTIYF
TRBJ2-3 . . TRBV7-2 15 TGTGCCAGCAGCTTAGTGGGGGCACACACAGATACGCAGTATTTT CASSLVGAHTDTQYF
TRBJ2-7 . . TRBV5-8 13 TGTGCCAGCAGCCCCGGGACCATCTACGAGCAGTACTTC CASSPGTIYEQYF
TRBJ2-3 . TRBD2 TRBV7-6 13 TGTGCCTCAGGGACTATCGCCACAGATACGCAGTATTTT CASGTIATDTQYF
TRBJ2-7 . TRBD2 TRBV11-2 14 TGTGCCAGCAGCCCGAGACTAGCGACGGGCGAGCAGTACTTC CASSPRLATGEQYF
TRBJ2-7 once . TRBV27 11 TGTGCCAGCAGTACCGACAGCTCTCAGTACTTC CASSTDSSQYF
TRBJ1-1 . . TRBV19 13 TGTGCCAGTAGTATACGGCAGAACACTGAAGCTTTCTTT CASSIRQNTEAFF
TRBJ1-2 . . TRBV27 15 TGTGCCAGCAGTTTCTCTTTAGGGGGTGGCGATGGCTACACCTTC CASSFSLGGGDGYTF
TRBJ1-6 . . TRBV9 14 TGTGCCAGCAGCTTCAGACATATAGATTCACCCCTCCACTTT CASSFRHIDSPLHF
TRBJ2-7 . TRBD1 TRBV6-1 14 TGTGCCAGCAGTGAATGGGACAGGGGTTCAGTGCAGTACTTC CASSEWDRGSVQYF
TRBJ2-7 . TRBD1 TRBV10-2 15 TGCGCCAGCAGTGAAAGGGACAGGGCTTTTGGCGAGCAGTACTTC CASSERDRAFGEQYF
TRBJ2-7 few . TRBV7-9 13 TGTGCCAGCAGCGCAACAACAGGAGGCGAGCAGTACTTC CASSATTGGEQYF
TRBJ2-1 . TRBD2 TRBV6-5 16 TGTGCCAGCAGTTACTCCCTAGCGGGAGTAATAGATGAGCAGTTCTTC CASSYSLAGVIDEQFF
TRBJ2-3 few . TRBV5-8 14 TGTGCCAGCAGCGGGGCGCTAGTCACAGATACGCAGTATTTT CASSGALVTDTQYF
TRBJ1-1 . . TRBV28 11 TGTTCCCATAAGTTGGGGACTGAAGCTTTCTTT CSHKLGTEAFF
TRBJ1-1 . . TRBV6-6 15 TGTGCCAGCAGTTACCCGGGTACACAAAGCACTGAAGCTTTCTTT CASSYPGTQSTEAFF
TRBJ2-1 . TRBD1 TRBV5-8 14 TGTGCCAGCAGCTTAGGGACAGGGTGGAATGAGCAGTTCTTC CASSLGTGWNEQFF
TRBJ1-1 . . TRBV11-2 13 TGTGCCAGCAGAGAGCTCAAGAACACTGAAGCTTTCTTT CASRELKNTEAFF
TRBJ2-1 . . TRBV29-1 12 TGCAGCGCCGTAACAGGGTTCGATGAGCAGTTCTTC CSAVTGFDEQFF
TRBJ1-3 . . TRBV5-1 15 TGCGCCAGCAGCCCCGGACTCTCGCCTGGAAACACCATATATTTT CASSPGLSPGNTIYF
TRBJ1-1 . . TRBV19 12 TGTGCCAGTAGTATAGATCTCGATGAAGCTTTCTTT CASSIDLDEAFF